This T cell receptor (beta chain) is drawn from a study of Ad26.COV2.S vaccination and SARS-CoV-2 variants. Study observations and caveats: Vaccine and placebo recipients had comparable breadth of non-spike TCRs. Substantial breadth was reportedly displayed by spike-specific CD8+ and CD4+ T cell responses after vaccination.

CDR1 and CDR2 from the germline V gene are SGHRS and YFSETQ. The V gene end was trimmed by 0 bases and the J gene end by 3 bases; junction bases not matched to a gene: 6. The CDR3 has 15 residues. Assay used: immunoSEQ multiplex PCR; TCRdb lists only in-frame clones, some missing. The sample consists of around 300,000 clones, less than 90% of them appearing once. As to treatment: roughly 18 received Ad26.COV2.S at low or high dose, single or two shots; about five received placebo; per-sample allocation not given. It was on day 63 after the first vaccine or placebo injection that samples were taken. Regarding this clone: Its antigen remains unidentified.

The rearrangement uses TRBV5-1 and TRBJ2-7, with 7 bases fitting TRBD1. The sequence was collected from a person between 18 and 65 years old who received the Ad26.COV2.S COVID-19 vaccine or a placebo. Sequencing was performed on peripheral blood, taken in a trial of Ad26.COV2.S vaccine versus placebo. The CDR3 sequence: CASSLVGRGYYEQYF. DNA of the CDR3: TGCGCCAGCAGCTTGGTCGGCAGGGGGTACTACGAGCAGTACTTC. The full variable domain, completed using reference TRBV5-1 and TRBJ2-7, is KAGVTQTPRYLIKTRGQQVTLSCSPISGHRSVSWYQQTPGQGLQFLFEYFSETQRNKGNFPGRFSGRQFSNSRSEMNVSTLELGDSALYLCASSLVGRGYYEQYFGPGTRLTVT.